This T cell receptor (beta chain) was sequenced in a study of blood T cell repertoires in COVID-19. Study context: Some COVID-19 samples were acute and others convalescent; all came from the United States, Italy and Spain. PBMCs, B-cell-depleted T cells, or T cells provided the cDNA or gDNA that made up the material.

The CDR3 extends over 14 amino acids. CDR1 GTSNPN and CDR2 SVGIG come from the germline V gene (reference sequence). Trimming removed 3 bases at V and 9 bases at J, with 21 bases between. Original processing notes: Estimates of nucleated cell counts were drawn from the amplification of reference gene primers. Some clones are missing from TCRdb's copy, which holds only in-frame ones; the method was immunoSEQ multiplex PCR. V, J and clone size reflect that table, while D and trimming were determined from the DNA. Of roughly 200,000 clones listed, roughly 90% are singletons. The material sequenced was peripheral blood. The clonotype comes from a man younger than 35 with active or convalescent COVID-19. The chain employs TRBV30 and TRBJ2-7; the D gene is possibly TRBD1 (5 bases). The CDR3 protein is CAWSITRVNPLQYF. CDR3 nucleotides: TGTGCCTGGAGCATCACCAGGGTGAACCCTCTGCAGTACTTC.